Listed below are T cell receptor beta chains from one sample, sequenced in a study of shared clonotypes between healthy human individuals. Assay used: immunoSEQ multiplex PCR; TCRdb lists only in-frame clones, some missing. Among roughly 2.6 million clones listed, over 85% were seen once. Material: naive CD4+ T cells sorted from blood. These receptors were taken from a man between 18 and 35 years old in good health. CDR3s include the opening cysteine and the closing phenylalanine or tryptophan. Fields, in order: D gene, J gene, clone size, V gene, CDR3 DNA, CDR3 protein. D genes are given only for firm matches. Clone size, where shown, is once, few, many, or a class for clones that have expanded.

NA,TRBJ2-1,NA,TRBV6-1,TGTGCCAGCAGTGAAGCCAGAATGGGATACAATGAGCAGTTCTTC,CASSEARMGYNEQFF
TRBD1,TRBJ2-3,NA,TRBV25-1,TGTGCCAGCAGTGAAGACAGGGGGATGACAGATACGCAGTATTTT,CASSEDRGMTDTQYF
NA,TRBJ1-4,NA,TRBV9,TGTGCCAGCAGCGACAGCGCAACTAATGAAAAACTGTTTTTT,CASSDSATNEKLFF
NA,TRBJ2-2,NA,TRBV10-2,TGCGCCAGCAGTGAGTGGGGCACCGGGGAGCTGTTTTTT,CASSEWGTGELFF
TRBD2,TRBJ2-3,NA,TRBV4-1,TGCGCCAGCAGCCAAGGCGGGACTAGCGGTAGCACAGATACGCAGTATTTT,CASSQGGTSGSTDTQYF
NA,TRBJ1-2,NA,TRBV30,TGTGCCTGGGGGTTGATGACGTTCAACTACACCTTC,CAWGLMTFNYTF
NA,TRBJ2-2,NA,TRBV14,TGTGCCAGCAGCCAAGACTGGGGAACCGGGGAGCTGTTTTTT,CASSQDWGTGELFF
NA,TRBJ2-5,NA,TRBV4-1,TGCGCCAGCAGCCCCAGGGGAGAGACCCAGTACTTC,CASSPRGETQYF
TRBD1,TRBJ2-7,NA,TRBV7-9,TGTGCCAGCAGCGCAGGACAGGGTAGCTACGAGCAGTACTTC,CASSAGQGSYEQYF
TRBD2,TRBJ2-1,NA,TRBV6-1,TGTGCCAGCACCCCGGGACTAGCTAACAATGAGCAGTTCTTC,CASTPGLANNEQFF
NA,TRBJ2-1,NA,TRBV7-2,TGTGCCAGCAGCCAGGGGCGGTGGATCTACAATGAGCAGTTCTTC,CASSQGRWIYNEQFF
NA,TRBJ1-2,NA,TRBV28,TGTGCCAGCAGTTCAGGGGTCGGCTACACCTTC,CASSSGVGYTF
NA,TRBJ2-7,NA,TRBV6-5,TGTGCCAGCAGGAAGGCTAGCTCCTACGAGCAGTACTTC,CASRKASSYEQYF
NA,TRBJ2-3,few,TRBV7-6,TGTGCCAGCAGCTTTTGGGGGCAGGGCACAGATACGCAGTATTTT,CASSFWGQGTDTQYF
NA,TRBJ1-1,few,TRBV18,TGTGCCAGCTCAGACGGACTGAACACTGAAGCTTTCTTT,CASSDGLNTEAFF
NA,TRBJ2-3,NA,TRBV18,TGTGCCAGCTCACCACTTATTCAAGGGGGCACAGATACGCAGTATTTT,CASSPLIQGGTDTQYF
NA,TRBJ2-1,NA,TRBV6-1,TGTGCCAGCCACCGAGGAGCCTACTTTATGAATGAGCAGTTCTTC,CASHRGAYFMNEQFF
NA,TRBJ2-3,NA,TRBV11-2,TGTGCCAGCAGCTCCAAGTCACGGCAGGGGACAGATACGCAGTATTTT,CASSSKSRQGTDTQYF
TRBD2,TRBJ2-7,NA,TRBV5-1,TGCGCCAGCAGACGTCTAGCGGGAAGTAACGAGCAGTACTTC,CASRRLAGSNEQYF
NA,TRBJ1-1,NA,TRBV7-8,TGTGCCAGCAGCTTAGGACGGGGGGGAAACACTGAAGCTTTCTTT,CASSLGRGGNTEAFF
TRBD2,TRBJ2-2,NA,TRBV27,TGTGCCAGCAGTTTGTTCCCTAGCGGGAAAAACACCGGGGAGCTGTTTTTT,CASSLFPSGKNTGELFF
NA,TRBJ2-1,NA,TRBV18,TGTGCCAGCTCACAATCTAGCGCCCGCTCCTACAATGAGCAGTTCTTC,CASSQSSARSYNEQFF
NA,TRBJ2-3,NA,TRBV10-1,TGCGCCAGCAGTGAGCCCGGTCTAGATACGCAGTATTTT,CASSEPGLDTQYF
NA,TRBJ1-1,NA,TRBV7-9,TGTGCCAGCGCCAGGAACACTGAAACTTTCTTT,CASARNTETFF
NA,TRBJ1-1,NA,TRBV2,TGTGCCAGCAATGTAATGATGCTGAACACTGAAGCTTTCTTT,CASNVMMLNTEAFF
TRBD1,TRBJ1-2,NA,TRBV6-5,TGTGCCAGCATCGAGAAAAGGGACAGGGACTATGGCTACACCTTC,CASIEKRDRDYGYTF
NA,TRBJ1-5,NA,TRBV10-3,TGTGCCATCAGGGAAGATCAGCCCCAGCATTTT,CAIREDQPQHF
NA,TRBJ2-1,NA,TRBV6-5,TGTGCCAGCAGTCGTAACCGCTACAATGAGCAGTTCTTC,CASSRNRYNEQFF
TRBD2,TRBJ2-1,NA,TRBV5-4,TGTGCCAGCAGCCGCCGGGACTACGGCGAGCAGTTCTTC,CASSRRDYGEQFF
NA,TRBJ1-5,NA,TRBV6-7,TGTGCCAGCGTACCCCCCCGGCACTATCAGCCCCAGCATTTT,CASVPPRHYQPQHF
NA,TRBJ2-7,NA,TRBV10-3,TGTGCCATCGCGGGCGCGAGCTCCTACGAGCAGTACTTC,CAIAGASSYEQYF
NA,TRBJ1-1,few,TRBV30,TGTGCCCTAACCGGACAAATGAACACTGAAGCTTTCTTT,CALTGQMNTEAFF
NA,TRBJ2-5,NA,TRBV27,TGTGCCAGCAGTTTACCCTGGGGCAAGGGCCCATCCAGGGAGACCCAGTACTTC,CASSLPWGKGPSRETQYF
NA,TRBJ2-4,NA,TRBV5-4,TGTGCCAGCAGCCCAGCACAGGGATCCAAAAACATTCAGTACTTC,CASSPAQGSKNIQYF
NA,TRBJ1-4,NA,TRBV18,TGTGCCAGCTCACCAGACTCCCCCGAACGGGAAAAACTGTTTTTT,CASSPDSPEREKLFF
NA,TRBJ2-6,NA,TRBV15,TGTGCCACCAGCAGAGGACACACGACGGCCGTCCTGACTTTC,CATSRGHTTAVLTF
TRBD1,TRBJ1-6,NA,TRBV5-5,TGTGCCAGCAGCTCCCGGACAGGAAATAATTCACCCCTCCACTTT,CASSSRTGNNSPLHF
TRBD1,TRBJ2-3,once,TRBV5-1,TGCGCCAGCAGCTTGAGGGGACAGGGGGTTATTCGGACAGATACGCAGTATTTT,CASSLRGQGVIRTDTQYF
TRBD1,TRBJ2-7,NA,TRBV7-9,TGTGCCAGCAGCGTCTACAGGGGTGGCTCCTACGAGCAGTACTTC,CASSVYRGGSYEQYF
NA,TRBJ2-7,NA,TRBV6-1,TGTGCCAGCAGTGAAGCACCAAAGTGGGAGCAGTACTTC,CASSEAPKWEQYF
NA,TRBJ2-2,once,TRBV11-3,TGTGCCAGCAGCGTGGACAGGAACACCGGGGAGCTGTTTTTT,CASSVDRNTGELFF